Given below is one TCR beta chain in context. The sample comes from a study of PD-L1 blockade in urothelial cancer. Overall study: A median blood sample held about 140,000 T cells and tens of thousands of unique TCRs.

Documented time point: pretreatment peripheral blood. Profiled with immunoSEQ multiplex PCR; TCRdb holds only in-frame clones, not every one. This table has tens of thousands of clones, 75% to 85% appearing once. The CDR3 has 14 residues. Unmatched junction bases numbered 4, after V lost 4 bases and J lost 1 base. CDR1 and CDR2 (germline): SGHTA, FQGNSA. The chain links TRBV7-2 to TRBJ2-7, with 7 bases identical to TRBD1. This TCR came from an older man with urothelial cancer. Sample: PBMCs, taken around atezolizumab (anti-PD-L1) treatment. The CDR3 bases are TGTGCCAGCAGCTCACAGGGGAGTTCCTACGAGCAGTACTTC. This gives the protein CASSSQGSSYEQYF.